Listed below are T cell receptor beta chains from one sample, sequenced in a study of T-cell memory formation after mild COVID-19. TCRdb fed the 5' RACE reads into MiXCR, producing one record per CDR3 protein. The sample has about 88,000 distinct CDR3 sequences, 25% seen once. The sequenced material came from PBMCs or a T cell subset sorted from them (not recorded which). These receptors all come from a man younger than 35 who had mild COVID-19 (a few samples of this study predate the infection). Cell type and time point are not known. Each CDR3 is given with its conserved first and last residue. The order of the fields is D gene, V gene, J gene, clone size, CDR3 DNA, CDR3 protein. The D gene is left open where the match is weak. Clone size is stated in some rows and not others, as once, few, many or a class when expanded.

d_call: NA
v_call: TRBV6-5
j_call: TRBJ2-3
clone_size: few
cdr3_nt: TGTGCCAGCAGTTACGGTGGACGGGGCGCAGATACGCAGTATTTT
cdr3_aa: CASSYGGRGADTQYF

d_call: TRBD1
v_call: TRBV4-2
j_call: TRBJ1-2
clone_size: NA
cdr3_nt: TGTGCCAGCAGCCTGGGACAGGGTGGGAGCTATGGCTACACCTTC
cdr3_aa: CASSLGQGGSYGYTF

d_call: NA
v_call: TRBV10-1
j_call: TRBJ1-4
clone_size: NA
cdr3_nt: TGCGCCAGCAGTGAGAAAGTTCCGGGCCTCGGCGAAAAACTGTTTTTT
cdr3_aa: CASSEKVPGLGEKLFF

d_call: TRBD2
v_call: TRBV12-3/TRBV12-4
j_call: TRBJ2-2
clone_size: NA
cdr3_nt: TGTGCCAGCAGTTTGGGTAGCGGGGGCACCGGGGAGCTGTTTTTT
cdr3_aa: CASSLGSGGTGELFF

d_call: NA
v_call: TRBV14
j_call: TRBJ2-1
clone_size: NA
cdr3_nt: TGTGCCAGCAGCTGGACCCAGGGTATGAATGAGCAGTTCTTC
cdr3_aa: CASSWTQGMNEQFF

d_call: NA
v_call: TRBV20-1
j_call: TRBJ2-3
clone_size: few
cdr3_nt: TGCAGTGCTAGAGGGTTTGGCTCGACGCAGTATTTT
cdr3_aa: CSARGFGSTQYF

d_call: NA
v_call: TRBV2
j_call: TRBJ2-7
clone_size: many
cdr3_nt: TGTGCCACTACCCTGACTGACTCCTACGAGCAGTACTTC
cdr3_aa: CATTLTDSYEQYF

d_call: NA
v_call: TRBV12-3/TRBV12-4
j_call: TRBJ2-1
clone_size: once
cdr3_nt: TGTGCCAGCAGTTTTGGGTCTAGCTCCTACAATGAGCAGTTCTTC
cdr3_aa: CASSFGSSSYNEQFF

d_call: TRBD1
v_call: TRBV19
j_call: TRBJ2-7
clone_size: few
cdr3_nt: TGTGCCAGTAGTACCCGGGACAGGAGCTCCTACGAGCAGTACTTC
cdr3_aa: CASSTRDRSSYEQYF

d_call: NA
v_call: TRBV6-5
j_call: TRBJ2-3
clone_size: NA
cdr3_nt: TGTGCCAGCAGTTACGGGGAAACAGATACGCAGTATTTT
cdr3_aa: CASSYGETDTQYF

d_call: NA
v_call: TRBV10-3
j_call: TRBJ2-5
clone_size: few
cdr3_nt: TGTGCCATCAGTGGACAGTTAGGGGAGACCCAGTACTTC
cdr3_aa: CAISGQLGETQYF

d_call: NA
v_call: TRBV7-9
j_call: TRBJ1-1
clone_size: few
cdr3_nt: TGTGCCAGCAGCCCGACGTTACAGGGCAACACTGAAGCTTTCTTT
cdr3_aa: CASSPTLQGNTEAFF

d_call: TRBD2
v_call: TRBV4-3
j_call: TRBJ2-7
clone_size: NA
cdr3_nt: TGCGCCAGCAGCCAAACGGCGGGGGTATACGAGCAGTACTTC
cdr3_aa: CASSQTAGVYEQYF

d_call: NA
v_call: TRBV12-3/TRBV12-4
j_call: TRBJ2-3
clone_size: many
cdr3_nt: TGTGCCAGCAGTTTAGTGGAAACGCAGTATTTT
cdr3_aa: CASSLVETQYF

d_call: NA
v_call: TRBV7-2
j_call: TRBJ2-1
clone_size: few
cdr3_nt: TGTGCCAGCAGCTTTGACAATGAGCAGTTCTTC
cdr3_aa: CASSFDNEQFF

d_call: NA
v_call: TRBV28
j_call: TRBJ2-3
clone_size: few
cdr3_nt: TGTGCCAGCAGTTTAGGACGGGGGGCCACAGATACGCAGTATTTT
cdr3_aa: CASSLGRGATDTQYF

d_call: NA
v_call: TRBV5-1
j_call: TRBJ1-3
clone_size: NA
cdr3_nt: TGCGCCAGCAGCTTGGACGGGTACTCTGGAAACACCATATATTTT
cdr3_aa: CASSLDGYSGNTIYF

d_call: NA
v_call: TRBV4-2
j_call: TRBJ2-1
clone_size: NA
cdr3_nt: TGTGCCAGCAGCCAAGATATATACAATGAGCAGTTCTTC
cdr3_aa: CASSQDIYNEQFF

d_call: TRBD2
v_call: TRBV6-5
j_call: TRBJ2-3
clone_size: few
cdr3_nt: TGTGCCAGCAGTTCCCTGACTAGCGTAGTTACAGATACGCAGTATTTT
cdr3_aa: CASSSLTSVVTDTQYF

d_call: NA
v_call: TRBV29-1
j_call: TRBJ2-7
clone_size: few
cdr3_nt: TGCAGCGTACGGGAGTCAACCTACGAGCAGTACTTC
cdr3_aa: CSVRESTYEQYF

d_call: NA
v_call: TRBV7-9
j_call: TRBJ1-2
clone_size: NA
cdr3_nt: TGTGCCAGCAGACAGCCCGTTGACAGGCAGTCGAATTATGGCTACACCTTC
cdr3_aa: CASRQPVDRQSNYGYTF

d_call: NA
v_call: TRBV7-9
j_call: TRBJ2-2
clone_size: NA
cdr3_nt: TGTGCCAGCAGCTTATTTACAGGCACCGGGGAGCTGTTTTTT
cdr3_aa: CASSLFTGTGELFF

d_call: NA
v_call: TRBV5-4
j_call: TRBJ2-2
clone_size: few
cdr3_nt: TGTGCCAGCGGCAAGGGGAACACCGGGGAGCTGTTTTTT
cdr3_aa: CASGKGNTGELFF

d_call: NA
v_call: TRBV6-5
j_call: TRBJ1-2
clone_size: NA
cdr3_nt: TGTGCCAGCAGTTACGGGAGGGGTGGTGCCTATGGCTACACCTTC
cdr3_aa: CASSYGRGGAYGYTF

d_call: NA
v_call: TRBV6-2/TRBV6-3
j_call: TRBJ2-1
clone_size: NA
cdr3_nt: TGTGCCAGCAGTTACTACCTCACCGAGCAGTTCTTC
cdr3_aa: CASSYYLTEQFF

d_call: TRBD2
v_call: TRBV14
j_call: TRBJ2-7
clone_size: once
cdr3_nt: TGTGCCAGCAGCCCAGGACTAGCGGGGGCGAGGGAGCAGTACTTC
cdr3_aa: CASSPGLAGAREQYF

d_call: TRBD2
v_call: TRBV9
j_call: TRBJ2-1
clone_size: NA
cdr3_nt: TGTGCCAGCAGCGAGACTAGCGGGTCCTCGCGGCAGTTCTTC
cdr3_aa: CASSETSGSSRQFF

d_call: TRBD2
v_call: TRBV28
j_call: TRBJ2-3
clone_size: few
cdr3_nt: TGTGCCAGCAGTTCCCGTCTAGCGGGGGAGGGCACAGATACGCAGTATTTT
cdr3_aa: CASSSRLAGEGTDTQYF

d_call: TRBD1
v_call: TRBV3-1
j_call: TRBJ1-5
clone_size: NA
cdr3_nt: TGTGCCAGCCGCCCAATTAGTATCAGGGGGCAAAGTCAGCCCCAGCATTTT
cdr3_aa: CASRPISIRGQSQPQHF

d_call: TRBD2
v_call: TRBV4-2
j_call: TRBJ2-5
clone_size: NA
cdr3_nt: TGTGCCAGCAGCCAAGAGGGGACTATCCAAGAGACCCAGTACTTC
cdr3_aa: CASSQEGTIQETQYF

d_call: NA
v_call: TRBV4-1
j_call: TRBJ2-5
clone_size: NA
cdr3_nt: TGCGCCAGCAGCCAAGGACAAGAGACCCAGTACTTC
cdr3_aa: CASSQGQETQYF

d_call: TRBD2
v_call: TRBV7-9
j_call: TRBJ2-1
clone_size: few
cdr3_nt: TGTGCCAGCAGCTTAGCGCCTAGCGGGGTCAATGAGCAGTTCTTC
cdr3_aa: CASSLAPSGVNEQFF

d_call: TRBD1
v_call: TRBV5-5
j_call: TRBJ2-3
clone_size: few
cdr3_nt: TGTGCCAGCAGCTGGGGGGGGACAGGGATAGATACGCAGTATTTT
cdr3_aa: CASSWGGTGIDTQYF

d_call: NA
v_call: TRBV6-6
j_call: TRBJ2-2
clone_size: NA
cdr3_nt: TGTGCCGGAGGGAAAAGTGTCGGGGAGCTGTTTTTT
cdr3_aa: CAGGKSVGELFF

d_call: NA
v_call: TRBV6-1
j_call: TRBJ1-1
clone_size: NA
cdr3_nt: TGTGCCAGCAGTGAAGAACCATGGCGGGCAGCTTTCTTT
cdr3_aa: CASSEEPWRAAFF

d_call: NA
v_call: TRBV6-2/TRBV6-3
j_call: TRBJ2-3
clone_size: few
cdr3_nt: TGTGCCAGCAGTTACTCGACTCAAGGGGTTGTTCGCACAGATACGCAGTATTTT
cdr3_aa: CASSYSTQGVVRTDTQYF

d_call: NA
v_call: TRBV7-9
j_call: TRBJ2-7
clone_size: many
cdr3_nt: TGTGCCAGCAGCCCGGGTAGCAGTGAGCAGTACTTC
cdr3_aa: CASSPGSSEQYF

d_call: NA
v_call: TRBV12-3/TRBV12-4
j_call: TRBJ1-1
clone_size: NA
cdr3_nt: TGTGCCAGCAGTTCCGCCAGGACAGTTAGTCCTGAAGCTTTCTTT
cdr3_aa: CASSSARTVSPEAFF

d_call: TRBD1
v_call: TRBV7-9
j_call: TRBJ1-5
clone_size: NA
cdr3_nt: TGTGCCAGCAGCTCGGACAGGGGGTATCAGCCCCAGCATTTT
cdr3_aa: CASSSDRGYQPQHF

d_call: NA
v_call: TRBV4-1
j_call: TRBJ1-1
clone_size: NA
cdr3_nt: TGCGCCAGCAGCCAATCATCAGGGAACACTGAAGCTTTCTTT
cdr3_aa: CASSQSSGNTEAFF

d_call: TRBD1
v_call: TRBV28
j_call: TRBJ1-6
clone_size: NA
cdr3_nt: TGTGCCAGCAGCCCAGCCGAACAGGGGGCTCTAGGGAATTCACCCCTCCACTTT
cdr3_aa: CASSPAEQGALGNSPLHF

d_call: NA
v_call: TRBV7-2
j_call: TRBJ2-3
clone_size: many
cdr3_nt: TGTGCCAGCAGCCCCTTCACAGATACGCAGTATTTT
cdr3_aa: CASSPFTDTQYF

d_call: NA
v_call: TRBV4-1
j_call: TRBJ2-5
clone_size: NA
cdr3_nt: TGCGCCAGCAGCCAAGATCGGGCAGGCGGAGAGACCCAGTACTTC
cdr3_aa: CASSQDRAGGETQYF

d_call: TRBD1
v_call: TRBV7-9
j_call: TRBJ2-7
clone_size: many
cdr3_nt: TGTGCCAGCAGCCCAGCGGTCCGGCCAGGGGGCTCGTACGAGCAGTACTTC
cdr3_aa: CASSPAVRPGGSYEQYF

d_call: NA
v_call: TRBV7-2
j_call: TRBJ2-5
clone_size: few
cdr3_nt: TGTGCCAGCAGCCACAGTGGTGCGGGAGAGACCCAGTACTTC
cdr3_aa: CASSHSGAGETQYF

d_call: TRBD1
v_call: TRBV29-1
j_call: TRBJ1-3
clone_size: few
cdr3_nt: TGCAGCGTTGTGGACTTGACAGGGTTAAGTGGAAACACCATATATTTT
cdr3_aa: CSVVDLTGLSGNTIYF

d_call: NA
v_call: TRBV30
j_call: TRBJ1-2
clone_size: NA
cdr3_nt: TGTGCCTGGGATGCCTCTAACTATGGCTACACCTTC
cdr3_aa: CAWDASNYGYTF

d_call: TRBD1
v_call: TRBV29-1
j_call: TRBJ2-7
clone_size: few
cdr3_nt: TGCAGCGCCGCGGGACAGGGAGGCTACGAGCAGTACTTC
cdr3_aa: CSAAGQGGYEQYF

d_call: TRBD2
v_call: TRBV7-9
j_call: TRBJ2-1
clone_size: few
cdr3_nt: TGTGCCAGCAGTTCCCCACGGACTAGCAATGAGCAGTTCTTC
cdr3_aa: CASSSPRTSNEQFF

d_call: TRBD2
v_call: TRBV13
j_call: TRBJ2-1
clone_size: NA
cdr3_nt: TGTGCCAGCAGCTTAGGACTAGCGGGGAGGCAGTTCTTC
cdr3_aa: CASSLGLAGRQFF